A selection of T cell receptor beta chains follows, all from one sample in a study of beta chain features in type 1 diabetes. The method was immunoSEQ multiplex PCR; TCRdb's version includes in-frame clones alone and lacks a portion of them. The table includes 600,000 or so clones, under 15% detected once. The sequenced material came from naive CD4+ T cells from blood. Receptor source: a man aged 30 to 39 with type 1 diabetes. Each CDR3 is given with its conserved first and last residue. D genes are given only for firm matches. Clone size is not always given. Where it is, it says once, few, many or a class for expanded clones.

J	V	D	size	CDR3	DNA
TRBJ1-6	TRBV14	TRBD1	NA	CASSQIDRVSPLHF	TGTGCCAGCAGCCAGATAGACAGGGTTTCACCCCTCCACTTT
TRBJ2-6	TRBV13	NA	NA	CASSLVGGIPGANVLTF	TGTGCCAGCAGCTTAGTCGGCGGCATCCCCGGGGCCAACGTCCTGACTTTC
TRBJ1-1	TRBV19	NA	few	CASSSQVNTEAFF	TGTGCCAGTAGTTCACAGGTGAACACTGAAGCTTTCTTT
TRBJ1-2	TRBV27	NA	few	CASSPDAGRSNYGYTF	TGTGCCAGCAGTCCGGACGCAGGGAGGTCTAACTATGGCTACACCTTC
TRBJ2-7	TRBV7-9	NA	NA	CASSFSGWDEQYF	TGTGCCAGCAGCTTTAGCGGCTGGGACGAGCAGTACTTC
TRBJ2-2	TRBV2	NA	NA	CASSEETANTGELFF	TGTGCCAGCAGTGAAGAAACAGCGAACACCGGGGAGCTGTTTTTT
TRBJ2-1	TRBV28	TRBD2	few	CASSSGASGYNEQFF	TGTGCCAGCAGTTCAGGGGCTAGCGGGTACAATGAGCAGTTCTTC
TRBJ1-5	TRBV29-1	TRBD1	few	CSVGQGSQPQHF	TGCAGCGTTGGACAGGGAAGTCAGCCCCAGCATTTT
TRBJ2-3	TRBV7-2	NA	few	CASSLGSTSTDTQYF	TGTGCCAGCAGCTTAGGATCCACTAGCACAGATACGCAGTATTTT
TRBJ2-5	TRBV2	NA	few	CASAGLVPETQYF	TGTGCCAGCGCGGGGCTTGTCCCCGAGACCCAGTACTTC
TRBJ1-2	TRBV30	NA	few	CAWSLVQGRNGYTF	TGTGCCTGGAGTCTGGTGCAGGGTAGGAATGGCTACACCTTC
TRBJ1-2	TRBV6-6	NA	NA	CASREGSGSSYGYTF	TGTGCCAGCAGAGAGGGATCCGGGTCTAGCTATGGCTACACCTTC
TRBJ1-1	TRBV29-1	TRBD1	few	CSVEEQGSWTEAFF	TGCAGCGTTGAAGAACAGGGGAGCTGGACTGAAGCTTTCTTT
TRBJ1-3	TRBV4-3	NA	NA	CASSQAGNSGNTIYF	TGCGCCAGCAGCCAGGCCGGAAACTCTGGAAACACCATATATTTT
TRBJ2-3	TRBV11-3	TRBD2	NA	CASSSGTRSDTQYF	TGTGCCAGCAGCTCAGGGACTAGGTCCGATACGCAGTATTTT
TRBJ1-1	TRBV29-1	NA	few	CSVNGNTEAFF	TGCAGCGTTAACGGGAACACTGAAGCTTTCTTT
TRBJ2-7	TRBV4-3	NA	NA	CASSQDRRTATSYEQYF	TGCGCCAGCAGCCAAGATCGAAGGACCGCTACCTCCTACGAGCAGTACTTC
TRBJ1-2	TRBV7-3	NA	few	CASSADKRTGYTF	TGTGCCAGCAGCGCCGACAAACGTACTGGCTACACCTTC
TRBJ1-5	TRBV28	NA	NA	CASRGGGSNQPQHF	TGTGCCAGCAGAGGAGGGGGTAGCAATCAGCCCCAGCATTTT
TRBJ1-2	TRBV5-6	NA	few	CASSPQGDYGYTF	TGTGCCAGCAGCCCGCAGGGCGACTATGGCTACACCTTC